These T cell receptor beta chains were read from a single sample in a study of CD8 T cells in Susac syndrome. TCRdb re-called the immunoSEQ multiplex PCR reads through MiXCR, storing one row per CDR3 protein. The sample includes under 95,000 distinct CDR3 sequences, around 95% of them seen just once. Sample: CD8+ T cells from PBMCs. Receptors were obtained from a human donor with Susac syndrome. Each CDR3 is given without its conserved first and last residue.

j_call v_call cdr3_aa
TRBJ2-3 TRBV14 ASSSLGGSTDTQY
TRBJ1-1 TRBV4-1 ASSHASYNTEAF
TRBJ2-3 TRBV6-2/TRBV6-3 AKKQGGAPDTQY
TRBJ2-7 TRBV6-2/TRBV6-3 ASNIGVWYEQY
TRBJ2-2 TRBV29-1 SVDAEGNTGELF
TRBJ2-5 TRBV11-2 ASSLELAGTPTPGQETQY
TRBJ2-3 TRBV7-8 ASSLVGTSTDTQY
TRBJ2-3 TRBV12-3/TRBV12-4 ASSQGLDTQY
TRBJ2-5 TRBV5-4 ASSLREGSGQETQY
TRBJ2-2 TRBV2 ASSAGELF
TRBJ2-7 TRBV13 ASSSRTSVTYEQY
TRBJ2-2 TRBV4-3 ASSQGTRAGELF
TRBJ2-5 TRBV7-8 ASSLVAVGMTGQETQY
TRBJ2-7 TRBV4-3 ASSQALTGDYEQY
TRBJ2-7 TRBV4-2 ASSQDPGQGWHEQY
TRBJ1-2 TRBV10-3 AISDDRARSYT
TRBJ2-5 TRBV6-2/TRBV6-3 ASMFPGSQY
TRBJ2-5 TRBV20-1 SARTPQETQY
TRBJ2-1 TRBV20-1 SARDDRGAWNEQF
TRBJ2-7 TRBV6-6 ASSYGTSDTYEQY
TRBJ2-1 TRBV29-1 SVEGYNEQF
TRBJ1-1 TRBV30 AWSVGRNTEAF
TRBJ2-5 TRBV27 ASSRLNGLKETQY
TRBJ2-2 TRBV29-1 SVVAGVSTGELF
TRBJ1-4 TRBV29-1 SVYGTRNEKLF
TRBJ2-7 TRBV30 AWSSGVGAYEQY
TRBJ1-2 TRBV27 ASSSGGQNYGYT
TRBJ2-5 TRBV12-3/TRBV12-4 ASSLDRGLGTQY
TRBJ2-2 TRBV30 AWSAPGTSRGELF
TRBJ1-5 TRBV5-8 ASSEGPPNQPQH
TRBJ2-7 TRBV3-1 ASSQDPGTGTYEQY
TRBJ2-1 TRBV7-9 ASNTPMGGPPVNEQF
TRBJ2-7 TRBV20-1 SARALGTGYEQY
TRBJ1-2 TRBV30 AWSVGSEGYT
TRBJ1-2 TRBV6-5 ASSSDSQSRSYYGYT
TRBJ2-5 TRBV11-2 ASSLEVGSETQY
TRBJ1-1 TRBV5-1 ASSWGVNTEAF
TRBJ1-1 TRBV7-2 ASSSTPSGGEAF
TRBJ2-7 TRBV30 AWRSPGQGVYEQY
TRBJ2-3 TRBV2 ATMPGTESTDTQY
TRBJ1-1 TRBV5-1 ASSLTEGQNTEAF